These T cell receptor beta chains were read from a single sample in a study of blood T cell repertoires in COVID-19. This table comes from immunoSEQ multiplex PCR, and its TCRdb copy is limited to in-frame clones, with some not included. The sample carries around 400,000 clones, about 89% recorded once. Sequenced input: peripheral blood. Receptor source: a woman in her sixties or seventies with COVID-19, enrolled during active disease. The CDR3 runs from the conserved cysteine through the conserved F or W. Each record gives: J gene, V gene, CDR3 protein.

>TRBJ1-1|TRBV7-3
CASSHDRDTEAFF
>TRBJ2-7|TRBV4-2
CASSQPGRGIYEQYF
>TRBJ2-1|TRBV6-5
CASSATSGGAAEQFF
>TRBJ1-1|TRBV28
CASSILGQANTEAFF
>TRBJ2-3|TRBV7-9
CASSSTGVNTDTQYF
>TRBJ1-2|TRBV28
CASSPRGGYTF
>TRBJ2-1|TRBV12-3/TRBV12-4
CASHGIYNEQFF
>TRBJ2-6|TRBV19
CASGTGALSFSGANVLTF
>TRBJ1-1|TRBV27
CASSRQGVNTEAFF
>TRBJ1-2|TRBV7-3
CASSLSGATPRIANYGYTF
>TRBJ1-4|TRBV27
CASSLWGPETNEKLFF
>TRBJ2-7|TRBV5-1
CASSLGGEQYF
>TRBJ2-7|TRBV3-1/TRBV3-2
CASSLRQDLYEQYF
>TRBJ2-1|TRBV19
CASSMGGTGTYNEQFF
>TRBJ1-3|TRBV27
CASSLTVSGNTIYF
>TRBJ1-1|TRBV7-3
CASSLQENTEAFF
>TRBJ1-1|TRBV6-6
CASSYSEGRQTEAFF
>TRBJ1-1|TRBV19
CASSINRGGTEAFF
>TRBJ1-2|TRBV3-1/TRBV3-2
CASSQVGDIVYGYTF
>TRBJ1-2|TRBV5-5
CASSPDRAVYGYTF
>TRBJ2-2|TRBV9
CASSPFWGAGDYTGELFF
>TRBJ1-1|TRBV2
CASGQGGDTEAFF
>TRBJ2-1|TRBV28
CASSRRLGGSGEQFF
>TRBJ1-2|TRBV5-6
CASSLTGVGYTF
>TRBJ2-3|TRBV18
CASSLTGSDTQYF
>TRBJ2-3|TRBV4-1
CASSQNPGLAGYTDTQYF
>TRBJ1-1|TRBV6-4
CASRRTGANTEAFF
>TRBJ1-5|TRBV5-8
CASSPPGRDHSNQPQHF
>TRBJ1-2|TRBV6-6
CASSYEAGQGYGYTF
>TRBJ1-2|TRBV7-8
CASSPIRTGRRYGYTF
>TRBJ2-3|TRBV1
CTSTKADSTSGVDTQYF
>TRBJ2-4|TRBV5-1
CASSFGMGQGYSLAKNIQYF
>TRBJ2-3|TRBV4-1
CASSQGVRNTDTQYF
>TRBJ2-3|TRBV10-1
CASSEASGIQGTQYF
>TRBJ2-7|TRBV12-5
CASGFWDRGTYEQYF
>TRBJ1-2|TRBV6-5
CASRPGQDQGYTF
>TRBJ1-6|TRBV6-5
CASSYRTAHNSPLHF
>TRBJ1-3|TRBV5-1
CASSRTGGEAGNTIYF
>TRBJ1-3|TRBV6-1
CASSEGNRGNTIYF
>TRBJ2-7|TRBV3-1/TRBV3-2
CASSPNRGPSYEQYF
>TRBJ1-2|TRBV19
CASSIRPPGQGIGNYGYTF
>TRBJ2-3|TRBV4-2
CASSQVRSVRYTQYF
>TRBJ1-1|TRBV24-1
CATSDGDRGEAFF
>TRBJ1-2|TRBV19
CASSIDPNRVGYTF
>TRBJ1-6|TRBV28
CASSKMGQTNSPLHF
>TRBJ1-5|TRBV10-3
CAISGTQGIGNQPQHF
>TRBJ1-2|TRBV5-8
CASGTRGNYGYTF
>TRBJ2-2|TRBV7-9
CASSSRAGGVGELFF
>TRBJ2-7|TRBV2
CASSKEGGRGAYEQYF
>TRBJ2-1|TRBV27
CASNRDKGYNEQFF
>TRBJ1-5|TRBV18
CASSPLEGSNQPQHF
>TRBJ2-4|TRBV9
CASSVAPGGNNIQYF
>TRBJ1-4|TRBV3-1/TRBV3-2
CASSRKAGLRNEKLFF
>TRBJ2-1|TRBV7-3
CASSRAGGSGYNEQFF
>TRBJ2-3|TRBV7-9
CASTYLSQRGTDTQYF
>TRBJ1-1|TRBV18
CASSPSRTGGTEAFF
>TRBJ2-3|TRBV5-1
CASSLGQGAGTDTQYF